The rows below give T cell receptor beta chains drawn from one sample of a study of blood T cells in healthy people across ages. In TCRdb, the 5' RACE reads were re-called with MiXCR into one record per CDR3 protein. The sample shows more than 800,000 distinct CDR3 sequences, about 28% of them seen only once. The sample was blood. The receptor set was obtained from a woman of 80 years or more in good health. CDR3s include the opening cysteine and the closing phenylalanine or tryptophan. The D gene is left open where the match is weak. Clone size, where shown, is once, few, many, or a class for clones that have expanded.

v_call	cdr3_length	j_call	clone_size	d_call	cdr3_nt	cdr3_aa
TRBV7-2	14	TRBJ2-2	few	-	TGTGCCAGCAGCAACTCCGGGACAACCGGGGAGCTGTTTTTT	CASSNSGTTGELFF
TRBV20-1	14	TRBJ2-1	many	TRBD2	TGCAGTGCTAGAGTTCTAGCGGGGCACAATGAGCAGTTCTTC	CSARVLAGHNEQFF
TRBV20-1	11	TRBJ1-2	many	-	TGCAGTGCCAGGGACAATCGGGGCTACACCTTC	CSARDNRGYTF
TRBV27	12	TRBJ2-7	many	-	TGTGCCAGCAGTTTTTCGAGGGGCGAGCAGTACTTC	CASSFSRGEQYF
TRBV7-9	13	TRBJ2-5	many	-	TGTGCCAGCAGCTTACACAGGGAGGAGACCCAGTACTTC	CASSLHREETQYF
TRBV24-1	13	TRBJ2-3	few	-	TGTGCCACCAGTACACGGGACCTCGATACGCAGTATTTT	CATSTRDLDTQYF
TRBV10-3	13	TRBJ1-5	-	-	TGTGCCATCAGTGAGTCGATAAATCAGCCCCAGCATTTT	CAISESINQPQHF
TRBV5-6	16	TRBJ2-5	many	-	TGTGCCAGCAGCGGGGGGTCATGGGGGCCTCAAGAGACCCAGTACTTC	CASSGGSWGPQETQYF
TRBV20-1	14	TRBJ2-5	many	-	TGCAGTGCTAGGATCGGAGGGGCGTGGGAGACCCAGTACTTC	CSARIGGAWETQYF
TRBV20-1	12	TRBJ2-4	many	-	TGCAGTGGGCGGGGTACCAAAAACATTCAGTACTTC	CSGRGTKNIQYF
TRBV20-1	14	TRBJ2-7	many	-	TGCAGTGCTCGTCAAAGGTCCACCTCCTACGAGCAGTACTTC	CSARQRSTSYEQYF
TRBV12-5	14	TRBJ2-7	-	-	TGTGCTAGTGGTTTAGGGGGTATTGGCAACGAGCAGTACTTC	CASGLGGIGNEQYF
TRBV7-9	15	TRBJ1-2	few	-	TGTACCAGCAGCTTAGGGGGGGAGGTCTTCTATGGCTACACCTTC	CTSSLGGEVFYGYTF
TRBV6-1	13	TRBJ1-2	-	-	TGTGCCAGCAGGGCAGACGTCTACTATGGCTACACCTTC	CASRADVYYGYTF
TRBV29-1	13	TRBJ2-3	many	-	TGCAGCGTTGGGCGGGACGGCACAGATACGCAGTATTTT	CSVGRDGTDTQYF
TRBV11-2	14	TRBJ2-7	-	-	TGTGCCAGCAGCGCCCAGACAGGTTCCTACGAGCAGTACTTC	CASSAQTGSYEQYF
TRBV11-2	16	TRBJ2-2	-	TRBD2	TGTGCCAGCAGATTACCTAGCGGGCGGATCACCGGGGAGCTGTTTTTT	CASRLPSGRITGELFF
TRBV29-1	11	TRBJ2-7	many	TRBD1	TGCAGCGTTGTAGGGACAGGGGAGCAGTACTTC	CSVVGTGEQYF
TRBV5-1	15	TRBJ2-2	-	TRBD2	TGCGCCAGCAGCATGACTGGCGGGGGGCCCGGGGAGCTGTTTTTT	CASSMTGGGPGELFF
TRBV29-1	15	TRBJ1-1	many	-	TGCAGCGTTGAAAGTTCAGGGAGAGGGAACACTGAAGCTTTCTTT	CSVESSGRGNTEAFF
TRBV25-1	13	TRBJ2-1	many	TRBD2	TGTGCCAGCAGTGAATCGGGGGGGCATGAGCAGTTCTTC	CASSESGGHEQFF
TRBV20-1	15	TRBJ2-3	many	TRBD2	TGCAGTGCTAAACGACTAGCGGAGACCACAGATACGCAGTATTTT	CSAKRLAETTDTQYF
TRBV4-1	17	TRBJ2-2	-	TRBD2	TGCGCCAGCAGCCAAGATCCCCTAGCGGGGGGGACCGGGGAGCTGTTTTTT	CASSQDPLAGGTGELFF
TRBV20-1	11	TRBJ2-5	many	-	TGCAGTGCTGACCGGGCTGGGACCCAGTACTTC	CSADRAGTQYF
TRBV11-3	15	TRBJ2-3	-	-	TGTGCCAGCAGCTTAGAACCCCCCCCGAGCGGCACGCAGTATTTT	CASSLEPPPSGTQYF
TRBV7-2	17	TRBJ1-1	-	-	TGTGCCAGCAGCTTAGTGCTAGGCATCCGTTCAAACCCTGAAGCTTTCTTT	CASSLVLGIRSNPEAFF
TRBV5-1	15	TRBJ2-1	few	TRBD2	TGCGCCAGCACTCGAAGCGGGGATTCCTACAATGAGCAGTTCTTC	CASTRSGDSYNEQFF
TRBV7-2	17	TRBJ2-7	many	-	TGTGCCAGCAGCCCCCTCCCCCGGGGGCGCCGTTCCTACGAGCAGTACTTC	CASSPLPRGRRSYEQYF
TRBV4-2	17	TRBJ2-7	-	-	TGTGCCAGCAGCCAAGATACCGGGTCTAGAAGGGTCTACGAGCAGTACTTC	CASSQDTGSRRVYEQYF
TRBV5-1	14	TRBJ1-4	-	-	TGCGCCAGCAGCTGGAGGGGGATTAATGAAAAACTGTTTTTT	CASSWRGINEKLFF
TRBV9	14	TRBJ2-7	many	TRBD1	TGTGCCAGCAGCGCGGGACAGTATTCCGGCGAGCAGTACTTC	CASSAGQYSGEQYF
TRBV6-5	14	TRBJ2-7	-	-	TGTGCCAGCAGTTCCGTACCCGGACCCTACGAGCAGTACTTC	CASSSVPGPYEQYF
TRBV20-1	15	TRBJ2-5	many	-	TGCAGTGCCCCCTCGAGCGAGACAGCTCAAGAGACCCAGTACTTC	CSAPSSETAQETQYF
TRBV4-1	16	TRBJ2-1	-	-	TGCGCCAGCAGCCAAGATAAGGGGGAGGGCCCAGGTGAGCAGTTCTTC	CASSQDKGEGPGEQFF
TRBV29-1	14	TRBJ1-2	few	TRBD1	TGCAGCGTTGGGAGAGGGGGCGGTGAATATGGCTACACCTTC	CSVGRGGGEYGYTF
TRBV12-3/TRBV12-4	15	TRBJ2-1	-	-	TGTGCCAGCTCTGGTAGGGGGGGCCGTGGTGATGAGCAGTTCTTC	CASSGRGGRGDEQFF
TRBV7-2	13	TRBJ2-5	-	-	TGTGCCAGCAGCCGAAGCGAGATGGAGACCCAGTACTTC	CASSRSEMETQYF
TRBV14	16	TRBJ2-1	many	TRBD2	TGTGCCAGCAGCCACTTCGGGGGGAGCTCCTACAATGAGCAGTTCTTC	CASSHFGGSSYNEQFF
TRBV20-1	16	TRBJ2-1	many	-	TGCAGTACCGGGAAAAGCTGGGCGAGTGGGGACAATGAGCAGTTCTTC	CSTGKSWASGDNEQFF
TRBV20-1	15	TRBJ2-7	-	-	TGCAGTGCTAGGGACCCCCGGTCCCCCTCCTACGAGCAGTACTTC	CSARDPRSPSYEQYF
TRBV20-1	13	TRBJ1-2	-	-	TGCAGTGCTAGAGATAGCGAATCAGGGGGCTACACCTTC	CSARDSESGGYTF
TRBV7-2	13	TRBJ1-1	many	-	TGTGCCAGCAGCAAACAGGCGAACACTGAAGCTTTCTTT	CASSKQANTEAFF
TRBV28	17	TRBJ2-2	few	-	TGTGCCAGCAGTTTAGACGGTTTAGGGGTGAACACCGGGGAGCTGTTTTTT	CASSLDGLGVNTGELFF
TRBV5-5	15	TRBJ2-5	many	-	TGTGCCAGCAGCTTGGGGACACCCGCCCAAGAGACCCAGTACTTC	CASSLGTPAQETQYF
TRBV20-1	14	TRBJ2-7	many	-	TGCAGTGCTAGTGGTCTCGGTCGAGCCTACGAGCAGTACTTC	CSASGLGRAYEQYF
TRBV4-3	14	TRBJ1-2	few	-	TGCGCCAGCAGCCAATTTCGGCTTAGCTATGGCTACACCTTC	CASSQFRLSYGYTF
TRBV25-1	13	TRBJ2-7	-	-	TGTGCCAGCATGGGTGGGCGGGTCTACGAGCAGTACTTC	CASMGGRVYEQYF
TRBV7-9	16	TRBJ2-3	many	-	TGTGCCAGCAGCTTAGAGGTTTTACCAGGCACAGATACGCAGTATTTT	CASSLEVLPGTDTQYF
TRBV20-1	14	TRBJ2-7	-	-	TGCAGTGCTAGTGAGGGGGGGGACTCCTACGAGCAGTACTTC	CSASEGGDSYEQYF
TRBV6-2/TRBV6-3	14	TRBJ1-5	-	-	TGTGCCAGCAGTTGGACTGTCCCCAATCAGCCCCAGCATTTT	CASSWTVPNQPQHF
TRBV20-1	14	TRBJ2-1	many	-	TGCAGTGCTAGTTTGGGGAGCTCCTACAATGAGCAGTTCTTC	CSASLGSSYNEQFF
TRBV6-2/TRBV6-3	15	TRBJ2-2	-	TRBD2	TGTGCCAGCAGTTTAGCGGGGAGGCTGGCCGGGGAGCTGTTTTTT	CASSLAGRLAGELFF